Listed below are T cell receptor beta chains from one sample, sequenced in a study of control samples from healthy donors and cancer patients. Data came from immunoSEQ multiplex PCR; TCRdb stores just in-frame clones and leaves some out. The sample yields approximately 150,000 clones, roughly 88% seen once. Sequencing used blood. The source of these receptors is a man aged 18 to 29 in good health. Each CDR3 is given with its conserved first and last residue. A D gene is named only where the DNA matches it firmly. Size is stated for part of the rows, as once, few or many counts, or as a class when the clone is expanded.

DNA,CDR3,size,V,D,J
TGTGCCAGTAGTAGGACAGGGTCCACTGAAGCTTTCTTT,CASSRTGSTEAFF,-,TRBV19,TRBD1,TRBJ1-1
TGTGCCAGCAACAGAATAGGGGCGGGGAACACTGAAGCTTTCTTT,CASNRIGAGNTEAFF,-,TRBV5-5,-,TRBJ1-1
TGTGCCAGCAGCCTAGCGGGGGGAGTTTACGAGCAGTACTTC,CASSLAGGVYEQYF,-,TRBV28,TRBD2,TRBJ2-7
TGTGCCAGCAGCGTAGGTCTAGCGGGGGGGCCTAGCACAGATACGCAGTATTTT,CASSVGLAGGPSTDTQYF,-,TRBV9,TRBD2,TRBJ2-3
TGTGCCAGCAGTCCAACACTTCAAGAGACCCAGTACTTC,CASSPTLQETQYF,-,TRBV12-3/TRBV12-4,-,TRBJ2-5
TGTGCCAGCATTCGCGGCCCTAATGAAAAACTGTTTTTT,CASIRGPNEKLFF,-,TRBV6-5,-,TRBJ1-4
TGTGCCAGCCTAAACAGGGCCCAGTACGAGCAGTACTTC,CASLNRAQYEQYF,-,TRBV6-6,-,TRBJ2-7
TGTGCCAGCAGCTTAGGGGACAGCACAGATACGCAGTATTTT,CASSLGDSTDTQYF,-,TRBV7-9,-,TRBJ2-3
TGTGCCAGCAGCGAAACGGGGGATTCAGAGACCCAGTACTTC,CASSETGDSETQYF,-,TRBV5-6,-,TRBJ2-5
TGTGCCAGCAGTGAATTCTACGAGCAGTACTTC,CASSEFYEQYF,-,TRBV2,-,TRBJ2-7
TGTGCCAGCAGCTTAAATCGGGTCGCCGGGGAGCTGTTTTTT,CASSLNRVAGELFF,-,TRBV11-2,-,TRBJ2-2
TGTGCTAGTGGTTTGTATTCCAATGAGCAGTTCTTC,CASGLYSNEQFF,-,TRBV12-5,-,TRBJ2-1
TGTGCCAGCAGCTTAAGCGGGACAGGGGGATATGGCTACACCTTC,CASSLSGTGGYGYTF,-,TRBV11-1,TRBD1,TRBJ1-2
TGTGCCAGCAGCTTTTGGGGGGCTGCCAAAAACATTCAGTACTTC,CASSFWGAAKNIQYF,-,TRBV5-8,-,TRBJ2-4
TGTGCCAGCAGCTTGGGACAGGGGGCGCGAACAGATACGCAGTATTTT,CASSLGQGARTDTQYF,-,TRBV7-3,TRBD1,TRBJ2-3
TGCAGCGTTGAAGACTTCAAATTCTACAATGAGCAGTTCTTC,CSVEDFKFYNEQFF,-,TRBV29-1,-,TRBJ2-1
TGTGCCAGCAGCCCGCTCGGCGGGGGGGAGGAGCAGTTCTTC,CASSPLGGGEEQFF,-,TRBV11-1,TRBD2,TRBJ2-1
TGTGCCAGCAGTGGACAGCTACTAGCCAAAAACATTCAGTACTTC,CASSGQLLAKNIQYF,-,TRBV2,-,TRBJ2-4
TGTGCCAGCAGCCTCTACCTAGCGGGGCAAGAGACCCAGTACTTC,CASSLYLAGQETQYF,-,TRBV5-6,TRBD2,TRBJ2-5
TGTGCCAGTAGTATAGAACGGGGAGCGCAAGAGACCCAGTACTTC,CASSIERGAQETQYF,-,TRBV19,-,TRBJ2-5
TGTGCCAGCAGCCCCGAAGGTAGCGGGGGGCCCGAGGGGACCCAGTACTTC,CASSPEGSGGPEGTQYF,-,TRBV7-2,TRBD2,TRBJ2-5
TGTGCCAGCAGTTCCACGGGAAATCGGAACACCGGGGAGCTGTTTTTT,CASSSTGNRNTGELFF,few,TRBV7-9,-,TRBJ2-2
TGTGCCAGCAGCTTAATTCCGGGGCGCGGAGCTTTCTTT,CASSLIPGRGAFF,-,TRBV7-3,-,TRBJ1-1
TGTGCCAGCAGTTGGGACAACTCTGGAAACACCATATATTTT,CASSWDNSGNTIYF,-,TRBV28,-,TRBJ1-3
TGTGCCAGCAGCCAAGACACGGCGGGGGGCCTCAGGTACGAGCAGTACTTC,CASSQDTAGGLRYEQYF,-,TRBV4-2,TRBD2,TRBJ2-7
TGTGCCAGCAGTTTATCGAGGGACAGGGGTGAAAAACTGTTTTTT,CASSLSRDRGEKLFF,-,TRBV27,TRBD1,TRBJ1-4
TGTGCCAGCAGCTTGGTAGGACAAGAAGCTTTCTTT,CASSLVGQEAFF,few,TRBV5-6,-,TRBJ1-1
TGTGCCAGCAGGCACGGACAGGTTCCCTACGAGCAGTACTTC,CASRHGQVPYEQYF,-,TRBV28,TRBD1,TRBJ2-7
TGTGCCAGTAGGGTTACAGGGACGGGATATGGCGCAGATACGCAGTATTTT,CASRVTGTGYGADTQYF,-,TRBV19,-,TRBJ2-3
TGTGCCAGCAGCGTAGTTGGGGGGGCGACGGAGACCCAGTACTTC,CASSVVGGATETQYF,-,TRBV9,-,TRBJ2-5
TGCGCCAGCAGCCAAGAGTTAGGGGGCTGGGGCTACACCTTC,CASSQELGGWGYTF,-,TRBV4-3,TRBD1,TRBJ1-2
TGTGCCAGCGACGGTAGGAGACAGGGCAATGATGGCTACACCTTC,CASDGRRQGNDGYTF,-,TRBV21-1,-,TRBJ1-2
TGCGCCAGCAGCCAAGATAGTAGGAAGGTGTTCCCTGAAGCTTTCTTT,CASSQDSRKVFPEAFF,-,TRBV4-3,-,TRBJ1-1
TGTGCCAGCAGCCGTTGGACAGGGGTTGGAAATGAGCAGTTCTTC,CASSRWTGVGNEQFF,-,TRBV7-8,TRBD1,TRBJ2-1
TGTGCCAGCAACGCTGGACAGGGCTACGAGCAGTACTTC,CASNAGQGYEQYF,-,TRBV7-6,TRBD1,TRBJ2-7
TGTGCCAGCAGTTTCCGGGGGGTACACACTGAAGCTTTCTTT,CASSFRGVHTEAFF,-,TRBV28,-,TRBJ1-1
TGTGCCAGCAATCCGGGACAGATTAATGAAAAACTGTTTTTT,CASNPGQINEKLFF,-,TRBV2,TRBD1,TRBJ1-4
TGCGCCAGCAGCTTGCTAGGACGGGAAAACACTGAAGCTTTCTTT,CASSLLGRENTEAFF,-,TRBV5-1,-,TRBJ1-1
TGTGCCACCAGTGATAGCGCCAGGGGGCAGGGGACCCAGTACTTC,CATSDSARGQGTQYF,-,TRBV24-1,TRBD1,TRBJ2-5
TGTGCCAGCAGCCAAGCGTGGGACCCCCTCCAAGAGACCCAGTACTTC,CASSQAWDPLQETQYF,-,TRBV3-1/TRBV3-2,-,TRBJ2-5
TGCGCCAGCAGCACAGGACTAGCGAATTTCTACGAGCAGTACTTC,CASSTGLANFYEQYF,-,TRBV4-3,TRBD2,TRBJ2-7
TGTGCCAGCAGCCTGAGGGACACAGATACGCAGTATTTT,CASSLRDTDTQYF,-,TRBV28,-,TRBJ2-3
TGTGCCAGCAGCTGGGTGGGTGCAGATACGCAGTATTTT,CASSWVGADTQYF,-,TRBV27,-,TRBJ2-3
-,CASNYGCTETQYF,-,TRBV21-1,-,TRBJ2-3
TGTGCCAGCAGCTTAGCCGGGTCATATCTCGGGAATGAGCAGTTCTTC,CASSLAGSYLGNEQFF,-,TRBV7-2,-,TRBJ2-1
TGTGCCAGCAGCGTCGGGAAAGGGACTATACAAGATACGCAGTATTTT,CASSVGKGTIQDTQYF,-,TRBV9,TRBD2,TRBJ2-3
TGTGCCAGCAGCTTATACGGCGACGGCGAGCAGTACTTC,CASSLYGDGEQYF,-,TRBV11-3,-,TRBJ2-7
TGTGCCAGCACCCCGGGGGGCGGCCCCGGCTACACCTTC,CASTPGGGPGYTF,-,TRBV28,-,TRBJ1-2